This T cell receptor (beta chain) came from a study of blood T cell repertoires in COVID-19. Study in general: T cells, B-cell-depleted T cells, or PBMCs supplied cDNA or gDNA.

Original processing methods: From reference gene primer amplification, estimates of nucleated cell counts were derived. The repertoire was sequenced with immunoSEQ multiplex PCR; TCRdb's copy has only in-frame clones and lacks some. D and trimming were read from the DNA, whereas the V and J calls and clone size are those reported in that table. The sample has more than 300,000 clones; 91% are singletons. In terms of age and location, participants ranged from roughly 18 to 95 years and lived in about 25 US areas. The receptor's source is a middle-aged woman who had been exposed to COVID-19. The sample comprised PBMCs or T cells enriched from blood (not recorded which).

CDR3 DNA sequence: TGTGCCAGCAGCTTAGACAGGACTAGCTCCTACGAGCAGTACTTC. Translating gives CASSLDRTSSYEQYF. The gene calls are TRBV11-3 and TRBJ2-7; 7 positions agree with TRBD2. Per germline, CDR1 SGHNT and CDR2 YENEEA. Trimming cost V 0 bases and J 0 bases; bases outside gene matches: 2. This CDR3 region has 15 residues.